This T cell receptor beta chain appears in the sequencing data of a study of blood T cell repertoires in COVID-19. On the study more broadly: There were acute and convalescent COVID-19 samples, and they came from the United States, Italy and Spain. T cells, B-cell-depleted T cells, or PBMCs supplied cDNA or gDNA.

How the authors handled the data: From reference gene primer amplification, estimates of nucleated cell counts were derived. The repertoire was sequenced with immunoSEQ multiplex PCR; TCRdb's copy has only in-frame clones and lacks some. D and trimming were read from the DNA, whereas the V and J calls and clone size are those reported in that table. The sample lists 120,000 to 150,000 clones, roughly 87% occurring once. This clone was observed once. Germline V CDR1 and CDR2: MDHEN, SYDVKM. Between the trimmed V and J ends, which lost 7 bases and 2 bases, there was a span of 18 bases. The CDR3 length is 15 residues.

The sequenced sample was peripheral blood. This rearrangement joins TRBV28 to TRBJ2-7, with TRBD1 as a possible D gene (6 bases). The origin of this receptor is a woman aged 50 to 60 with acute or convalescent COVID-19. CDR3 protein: CASTPPGRGAYEQYF. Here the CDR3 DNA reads TGTGCCAGCACCCCCCCCGGCAGGGGCGCCTACGAGCAGTACTTC.